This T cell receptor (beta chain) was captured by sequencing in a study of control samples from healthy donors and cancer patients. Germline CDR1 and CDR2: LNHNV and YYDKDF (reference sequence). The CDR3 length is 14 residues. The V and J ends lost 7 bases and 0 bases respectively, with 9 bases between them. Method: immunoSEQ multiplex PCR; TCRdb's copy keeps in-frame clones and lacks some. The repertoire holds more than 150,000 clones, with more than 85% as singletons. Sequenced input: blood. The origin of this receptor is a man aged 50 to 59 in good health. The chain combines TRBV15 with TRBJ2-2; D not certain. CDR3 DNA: TGTGCCACCAATACTGGCCCGAACACCGGGGAGCTGTTTTTT. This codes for CATNTGPNTGELFF.